The rows below give T cell receptor beta chains drawn from one sample of a study of T cell responses to AZD1222 COVID-19 vaccine. Only in-frame clones appear in the TCRdb table, and some are missing; sequencing was by immunoSEQ multiplex PCR. The table records 150,000 or so clones, over 85% of them present only once. This specimen consisted of peripheral blood, obtained on day 0 of AZD1222 vaccination. The receptors stem from an adult in good health. Each CDR3 is given with its conserved first and last residue. The D gene is left open where the match is weak. Only part of the rows carry a size: once, few, many, or a class if the clone is expanded.

size	J	V	D	CDR3	DNA
once	TRBJ2-2	TRBV28	NA	CASSFPGVNTGELFF	TGTGCCAGCAGTTTTCCTGGGGTCAACACCGGGGAGCTGTTTTTT
NA	TRBJ1-4	TRBV7-9	NA	CASSSPEEVNEKLFF	TGTGCCAGCAGCTCGCCAGAGGAAGTTAATGAAAAACTGTTTTTT
NA	TRBJ1-6	TRBV5-4	TRBD1	CASSLGDRENSPLHF	TGTGCCAGCAGCTTGGGGGACAGGGAAAATTCACCCCTCCACTTT
NA	TRBJ1-1	TRBV6-2/TRBV6-3	NA	CASSPVLRGTEAFF	TGTGCCAGCAGTCCAGTCCTCAGGGGCACTGAAGCTTTCTTT
NA	TRBJ2-1	TRBV20-1	NA	CSASYNEQFF	TGCAGTGCTTCCTACAATGAGCAGTTCTTC
NA	TRBJ1-6	TRBV10-3	NA	CAISESGTQNSPLHF	TGTGCCATCAGTGAGTCTGGGACCCAAAATTCACCCCTCCACTTT
NA	TRBJ2-7	TRBV11-2	TRBD1	CASSFGQESYEQYF	TGTGCCAGCAGCTTCGGACAGGAGTCCTACGAGCAGTACTTC
once	TRBJ2-2	TRBV5-1	TRBD1	CASSVRQGNTGELFF	TGCGCCAGCAGCGTGAGACAGGGGAACACCGGGGAGCTGTTTTTT
NA	TRBJ1-2	TRBV10-3	NA	CAISVDNGYGYTF	TGTGCCATCAGCGTAGACAATGGCTATGGCTACACCTTC
NA	TRBJ2-7	TRBV29-1	NA	CSVERTGAREQYF	TGCAGCGTTGAGAGAACTGGTGCGCGCGAGCAGTACTTC
NA	TRBJ1-2	TRBV2	TRBD1	CASKSGQGYYGYTF	TGTGCCAGCAAGTCGGGACAGGGTTACTATGGCTACACCTTC
NA	TRBJ2-7	TRBV5-1	TRBD2	CASSLAAGSSYEQYF	TGCGCCAGCAGCTTGGCAGCGGGGAGCTCCTACGAGCAGTACTTC